The 19 T cell receptor beta chains listed next were all sequenced from one sample in a study of blood T cell repertoires in COVID-19. Only in-frame clones appear in the TCRdb table, and some are missing; sequencing was by immunoSEQ multiplex PCR. Counted here are some 200,000 clones, approximately 83% occurring once; the ten biggest clones make up 4.8%. The sample was PBMCs or T cells enriched from blood (not recorded which). The receptors shown here come from a woman aged 50 to 60 who had been exposed to COVID-19.

DNA of the CDR3: TGTGCCAGCAGTTACGCGAGGACAGGGTACGGCTACACCTTC. It is translated as CASSYARTGYGYTF. This sequence joins TRBV6-2 or TRBV6-3 and TRBJ1-2; 8 bases line up with TRBD1. The CDR3 extends over 14 amino acids. With 2 bases clipped from V and 8 bases from J, the junction kept 7 bases outside the gene matches. From germline, CDR1 is MNHEY and CDR2 SVGEGT.

This clone came up a few times. The chain joins TRBV2 to TRBJ1-1; D is undetermined. Trimming stripped 1 base from V and 7 bases from J, with 13 bases between. CDR3 length equals 14 residues. CDR1 and CDR2 (germline): SNHLY, FYNNEI. CDR3 nucleotide sequence: TGTGCCAGCAGTGAAGATGGCCCTTCGGGTGAAGCTTTCTTT. It is translated as CASSEDGPSGEAFF.

The rearrangement joins TRBV9 to TRBJ1-2; 9 nucleotides line up with TRBD1. Germline V lookup: CDR1 SGDLS, CDR2 YYNGEE. Unmatched junction bases numbered 11, after V lost 3 bases and J lost 2 bases. The CDR3 runs 17 residues. CDR3 DNA sequence: TGTGCCAGCAGCGCTACCGGGACAGGGTCGACCAACTATGGCTACACCTTC. It yields the protein CASSATGTGSTNYGYTF.

V usage is TRBV29-1 and J usage is TRBJ1-1, with D maybe TRBD1 (5 bases). CDR3 length: 12 residues. Trimming cost V 8 bases and J 6 bases, with 16 bases left between them. CDR1 and CDR2 from the germline V gene are SQVTM and ANQGSEA. The CDR3 bases are TGCAGCTTTAGACGCAGGGCGGCTGAAGCTTTCTTT. It is translated as CSFRRRAAEAFF. The variable domain in full, with the rest retrieved from reference TRBV29-1 and TRBJ1-1, is SAVISQKPSRDICQRGTSLTIQCQVDSQVTMMFWYRQQPGQSLTLIATANQGSEATYESGFVIDKFPISRPNLTFSTLTVSNMSPEDSSIYLCSFRRRAAEAFFGQGTRLTVV.

Remarks on this clone: The identical CDR3 is also encoded by other nucleotide sequences in the sample. This chain uses TRBV5-4 with TRBJ2-2; D is uncertain. Germline loops: CDR1 SGHNT, CDR2 YYREEE (reference sequence). This CDR3 spans 15 amino acids. Between the trimmed V and J ends, which lost 4 bases and 2 bases, there was a span of 12 bases. This CDR3 is CASSPPGGNTGELFF. The CDR3 DNA follows: TGTGCCAGCAGCCCCCCAGGTGGTAACACCGGGGAGCTGTTTTTT.

The chain joins TRBV30 to TRBJ1-6, with 9 bases identical to TRBD1. CDR3 length: 14 residues. CDR1 and CDR2 from the germline V gene are GTSNPN and SVGIG (reference sequence). V was clipped by 3 bases and J by 9 bases; unmatched bases: 6. CDR3 sequence: CAWRVGTGSSPLHF. CDR3 nucleotides: TGTGCCTGGAGAGTGGGGACAGGGAGTTCACCCCTCCACTTT.

The chain employs TRBV10-2 and TRBJ2-2; 7 nucleotides agree with TRBD1. The germline V gene has CDR1 WSHSY and CDR2 SAAADI. V was pared by 8 bases and J by 2 bases, with 5 bases of the junction left unmatched. The CDR3 sequence is 14 residues long. CDR3 loop: CASATGVNTGELFF. The CDR3 DNA is TGCGCCAGCGCCACAGGGGTAAACACCGGGGAGCTGTTTTTT.

The V and J genes are TRBV10-3 and TRBJ2-7; tentatively, D is TRBD1 (6 bases). This CDR3 has 13 amino acids. The V end was cut by 10 bases, the J end by 5 bases, with 18 bases between. Germline values: CDR1 ENHRY, CDR2 SYGVKD. The CDR3 DNA reads TGTGCCAGCTCCGGGACACCGAACCACGAGCAGTACTTC. Its protein is CASSGTPNHEQYF.

The V gene is TRBV5-5, the J gene TRBJ1-1; D perhaps matches TRBD1 (6 bases). Trimming removed 4 bases at V and 3 bases at J, with 13 bases between. CDR1 and CDR2 from the germline V gene are SGHKS and YYEKEE (reference sequence). CDR3 length: 14 residues. CDR3 in amino acids: CASSTGQSYTEAFF. DNA of the CDR3: TGTGCCAGCAGCACAGGACAGAGCTACACTGAAGCTTTCTTT.

The V call is TRBV30, the J call TRBJ1-6, with D uncertain. This CDR3 is 15 amino acids long. Germline V gene sequence: CDR1 GTSNPN, CDR2 SVGIG (reference sequence). Trimming stripped 4 bases from V and 0 bases from J, with 10 bases between. The CDR3 here is CAWTLGSSYNSPLHF. The CDR3 bases are TGTGCCTGGACCCTGGGGAGCTCCTATAATTCACCCCTCCACTTT. Drawing the rest from reference TRBV30 and TRBJ1-6, the complete variable domain is SQTIHQWPATLVQPVGSPLSLECTVEGTSNPNLYWYRQAAGRGLQLLFYSVGIGQISSEVPQNLSASRPQDRQFILSSKKLLLSDSGFYLCAWTLGSSYNSPLHFGNGTRLTVT.

V is TRBV30 and J is TRBJ2-1; D may be TRBD2 (6 bases). The CDR3 loop spans 14 amino acids. From germline, CDR1 is GTSNPN and CDR2 SVGIG (reference sequence). The ends were cut back, 4 bases at V and 2 bases at J, with 12 bases in the middle. This CDR3 reads CAWNLAVTYNEQFF. The CDR3 coding sequence is TGTGCCTGGAATTTAGCGGTCACCTACAATGAGCAGTTCTTC.

This chain links TRBV4-1 with TRBJ1-1, with D perhaps TRBD1 (6 bases). V was pared by 1 base and J by 1 base, with 13 bases between. The CDR3 runs 16 residues. Germline-derived CDR1 and CDR2 are MGHRA and YSYEKL. DNA of the CDR3: TGCGCCAGCAGCCAAGGGGTGGTCAGGGGGAACACTGAAGCTTTCTTT. This encodes CASSQGVVRGNTEAFF.

With regard to this clone: Other DNA variants within this sample encode the same CDR3. The chain uses TRBV19 and TRBJ1-1; the match to TRBD1 covers 7 bases. This CDR3 is built from 16 residues. Germline V gene data show CDR1 as LNHDA and CDR2 as SQIVND (reference sequence). V shed 3 bases and J 1 base; nucleotides not matched to a gene: 8. DNA for the CDR3: TGTGCCAGTAGTATCCGGGCCAGGGGGGAGAACACTGAAGCTTTCTTT. It specifies CASSIRARGENTEAFF. The full variable domain, its missing parts supplied by reference TRBV19 and TRBJ1-1, is DGGITQSPKYLFRKEGQNVTLSCEQNLNHDAMYWYRQDPGQGLRLIYYSQIVNDFQKGDIAEGYSVSREKKESFPLTVTSAQKNPTAFYLCASSIRARGENTEAFFGQGTRLTVV.

The rearrangement links TRBV7-8 to TRBJ1-1, with 7 bases matching TRBD1. With V trimmed by 5 bases and J by 6 bases, 6 bases remained unmatched. Germline-derived CDR1 and CDR2 are SGHVS and FQNEAQ. The CDR3 spans 13 residues. The DNA of the CDR3 is TGTGCCAGCAGCGCGATGCAGGGGGCTGAAGCTTTCTTT. Translated, it gives CASSAMQGAEAFF.

This sequence joins TRBV2 and TRBJ2-1, with TRBD2 as a possible D gene (5 bases). Germline V lookup: CDR1 SNHLY, CDR2 FYNNEI. This CDR3 contains 13 residues. V was clipped by 3 bases and J by 2 bases, with 5 bases between them. DNA for the CDR3: TGTGCCAGCAGTGAGGGAGCCTACAATGAGCAGTTCTTC. Translating it yields CASSEGAYNEQFF.

The J gene is TRBJ1-2, the V gene TRBV5-6; D possibly corresponds to TRBD1 (5 bases). Trimming took 6 bases from V and 6 from J, leaving 15 bases between them. This CDR3 is 13 amino acids long. CDR1 is SGHDT, CDR2 YYEEEE, per germline. Here the CDR3 DNA reads TGTGCCAGCACCGCGGGGGAAGGGGATGGCTACACCTTC. Residues: CASTAGEGDGYTF.

V gene TRBV11-2 combines with J gene TRBJ2-2; D is unclear. Germline V CDR1 and CDR2: SGHAT, FQNNGV. V shed 5 bases and J shed 4 bases, with 11 bases lying between them. This CDR3 has 14 amino acids. DNA of the CDR3: TGTGCCAGCAGCCTACGGGTGGGCACCGGGGAGCTGTTTTTT. Translated, it gives CASSLRVGTGELFF.

This clone turned up a few times. The genes are TRBV5-5 and TRBJ1-1; unclear D gene. The CDR3 is made up of 14 amino acids. The germline V gene has CDR1 SGHKS and CDR2 YYEKEE (reference sequence). The V end was cut by 7 bases, the J end by 1 base, with 14 bases between. CDR3 region: CASCLEIPNTEAFF. In DNA, the CDR3 is TGTGCCAGCTGCCTAGAAATACCGAACACTGAAGCTTTCTTT.

V gene TRBV7-2 combines with J gene TRBJ1-1; D gene ambiguous. Germline CDR1 and CDR2: SGHTA and FQGNSA. With 3 bases removed from V and 1 base from J, the gap between germline ends came to 15 bases. The CDR3 is made up of 16 amino acids. The CDR3 coding sequence is TGTGCCAGCAGCTTTAATAGCGGCTACCAGAACACTGAAGCTTTCTTT. This encodes CASSFNSGYQNTEAFF. Full variable domain (remainder filled in from reference TRBV7-2 and TRBJ1-1): GAGVSQSPSNKVTEKGKDVELRCDPISGHTALYWYRQSLGQGLEFLIYFQGNSAPDKSGLPSDRFSAERTGGSVSTLTIQRTQQEDSAVYLCASSFNSGYQNTEAFFGQGTRLTVV.